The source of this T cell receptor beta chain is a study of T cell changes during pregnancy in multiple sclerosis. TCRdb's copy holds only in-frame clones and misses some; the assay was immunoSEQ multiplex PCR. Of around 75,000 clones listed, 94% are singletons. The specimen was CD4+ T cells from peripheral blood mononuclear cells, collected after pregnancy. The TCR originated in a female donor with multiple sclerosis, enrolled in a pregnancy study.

CDR3 bases: TGTGCCAGCAGCTTCGGGTCGGGGGTTTTGGCTAATGAAAAACTGTTTTTT. It translates to CASSFGSGVLANEKLFF. The rearrangement uses TRBV7-9 and TRBJ1-4; possibly TRBD1 for D (5 bases). CDR3 length: 17 amino acids. The V and J ends lost 3 bases and 3 bases respectively, with 17 bases between them. Germline CDR1 and CDR2: SEHNR and FQNEAQ (reference sequence).